This TCR beta chain emerged from a study of blood T cell repertoires in COVID-19. Overall study context: Collection of acute and convalescent COVID-19 samples took place in the United States, Italy and Spain.

The CDR3 spans 13 residues. Germline V gene data show CDR1 as LNHDA and CDR2 as SQIVND (reference sequence). V was pared by 2 bases and J by 5 bases, with 7 bases between. Repertoires were generated with immunoSEQ multiplex PCR, while TCRdb's copy carries only in-frame clones and drops some. In the table there are some 120,000 clones, around 85% of which are singletons. The sample was peripheral blood. The gene calls are TRBV19 and TRBJ2-1; D remains ambiguous. This TCR was sampled from a human donor in a cohort sampled during active COVID-19. CDR3 DNA sequence: TGTGCCAGTAGTATATCAGTAAACAATGAGCAGTTCTTC. This gives the protein CASSISVNNEQFF.